This T cell receptor (beta chain) was recorded in a study of identical twins. Study-wide results and caveats: Models predicted less out-of-frame TCR alpha sharing in monozygotic twins than was found.

TCRdb re-called the 5' RACE reads through MiXCR, storing one row per CDR3 protein. This sample yields some 1,700,000 distinct CDR3 sequences, of which 25% to 35% are seen a single time; approximately 0.25% belongs to the top ten. Of note for this clonotype: Antigen specificity is unknown.

Germline V gives CDR1 DFQATT, CDR2 SNEGSKA (reference sequence). V lost 8 bases and J lost 0; bases outside the gene matches: 16. CDR3 length: 17 residues. The sequenced sample consisted of cord blood. This clonotype originated in a newborn girl in good health. V and J are TRBV20-1 and TRBJ2-5, with TRBD2 matching 9 bases. The CDR3 DNA reads TGCAGTCTCCCTTCAGTAGCGGGGGTCACGTACCAAGAGACCCAGTACTTC. Protein product: CSLPSVAGVTYQETQYF.